These T cell receptor beta chains were read from a single sample in a study of a mutant IDH1 vaccine in newly diagnosed glioma. These receptors' antigens are unknown. Measured with immunoSEQ multiplex PCR; TCRdb has only the in-frame clones, and not every one. The table lists roughly 120,000 clones, about 82% of them singletons. Sequenced material: PBMCs, taken from a glioma patient whose treatment included an IDH1 peptide vaccine. The receptors were gathered from a man aged 35 to 55 with glioma. CDR3s include the opening cysteine and the closing phenylalanine or tryptophan. The D gene is left open where the match is weak. Expanded clones get a size class; other rows say once, few or many, or leave the size out.

D gene: TRBD2
J gene: TRBJ2-5
clone size: .
V gene: TRBV30
CDR3 length: 15
CDR3 protein: CAWKGLGAMAETQYF
CDR3 DNA: TGTGCCTGGAAGGGACTAGGGGCCATGGCGGAGACCCAGTACTTC

D gene: TRBD1
J gene: TRBJ2-1
clone size: .
V gene: TRBV4-1
CDR3 length: 13
CDR3 protein: CASSQGQGNEQFF
CDR3 DNA: TGCGCCAGCAGCCAAGGACAGGGAAATGAGCAGTTCTTC

D gene: .
J gene: TRBJ1-4
clone size: .
V gene: TRBV30
CDR3 length: 15
CDR3 protein: CAWSKGIVTNEKLFF
CDR3 DNA: TGTGCCTGGAGTAAGGGAATAGTTACTAATGAAAAACTGTTTTTT

D gene: TRBD1
J gene: TRBJ2-1
clone size: .
V gene: TRBV9
CDR3 length: 17
CDR3 protein: CASSSKTGWVSYNEQFF
CDR3 DNA: TGTGCCAGCAGCTCCAAGACAGGGTGGGTCTCCTACAATGAGCAGTTCTTC

D gene: TRBD1
J gene: TRBJ1-1
clone size: few
V gene: TRBV5-1
CDR3 length: 13
CDR3 protein: CASSLTGYTEAFF
CDR3 DNA: TGCGCCAGCAGCCTGACAGGGTACACTGAAGCTTTCTTT

D gene: TRBD1
J gene: TRBJ2-7
clone size: .
V gene: TRBV13
CDR3 length: 14
CDR3 protein: CASSQGVRDNEQYF
CDR3 DNA: TGTGCCAGCAGCCAGGGGGTCAGGGACAACGAGCAGTACTTC

D gene: TRBD2
J gene: TRBJ2-3
clone size: .
V gene: TRBV6-5
CDR3 length: 16
CDR3 protein: CASSYKAGGLTDTQYF
CDR3 DNA: TGTGCCAGCAGTTACAAGGCGGGGGGTCTTACAGATACGCAGTATTTT

D gene: .
J gene: TRBJ1-2
clone size: .
V gene: TRBV7-2
CDR3 length: 15
CDR3 protein: CASSPPQGVDYGYTF
CDR3 DNA: TGTGCCAGCAGCCCGCCACAGGGAGTCGACTATGGCTACACCTTC

D gene: TRBD1
J gene: TRBJ1-5
clone size: .
V gene: TRBV27
CDR3 length: 15
CDR3 protein: CASSLSGQLNQPQHF
CDR3 DNA: TGTGCCAGCAGTTTATCGGGACAGCTCAATCAGCCCCAGCATTTT

D gene: TRBD2
J gene: TRBJ2-1
clone size: .
V gene: TRBV28
CDR3 length: 15
CDR3 protein: CASSLNRNPGLAPFF
CDR3 DNA: TGTGCCAGCAGTTTGAACCGAAATCCGGGACTAGCCCCGTTCTTC

D gene: TRBD2
J gene: TRBJ2-1
clone size: .
V gene: TRBV29-1
CDR3 length: 17
CDR3 protein: CSVENKRGGWSYNEQFF
CDR3 DNA: TGCAGCGTTGAGAACAAAAGGGGAGGGTGGTCCTACAATGAGCAGTTCTTC

D gene: TRBD2
J gene: TRBJ2-3
clone size: .
V gene: TRBV4-3
CDR3 length: 15
CDR3 protein: CASSQGLAGGDTQYF
CDR3 DNA: TGCGCCAGCAGCCAAGGACTAGCGGGGGGGGATACGCAGTATTTT

D gene: TRBD2
J gene: TRBJ2-1
clone size: .
V gene: TRBV28
CDR3 length: 17
CDR3 protein: CASSLRTSGGVVNEQFF
CDR3 DNA: TGTGCCAGCAGCCTGAGGACTAGCGGGGGAGTTGTGAATGAGCAGTTCTTC

D gene: TRBD1
J gene: TRBJ1-4
clone size: .
V gene: TRBV4-1
CDR3 length: 16
CDR3 protein: CASSHTQGTTNEKLFF
CDR3 DNA: TGCGCCAGCAGCCATACACAGGGGACAACTAATGAAAAACTGTTTTTT

D gene: .
J gene: TRBJ1-1
clone size: .
V gene: TRBV7-2
CDR3 length: 15
CDR3 protein: CASRPTWGVGTEAFF
CDR3 DNA: TGTGCCAGCAGACCCACGTGGGGGGTTGGGACTGAAGCTTTCTTT

D gene: .
J gene: TRBJ1-1
clone size: once
V gene: TRBV12-5
CDR3 length: 13
CDR3 protein: CASGFADDTEAFF
CDR3 DNA: TGTGCTAGTGGTTTCGCGGATGACACTGAAGCTTTCTTT

D gene: TRBD1
J gene: TRBJ2-7
clone size: .
V gene: TRBV5-1
CDR3 length: 15
CDR3 protein: CASSLTGQGFYEQYF
CDR3 DNA: TGCGCCAGCAGCTTGACCGGACAGGGCTTTTACGAGCAGTACTTC

D gene: TRBD1
J gene: TRBJ1-1
clone size: .
V gene: TRBV14
CDR3 length: 14
CDR3 protein: CASSRGQGYTEAFF
CDR3 DNA: TGTGCCAGCAGCCGAGGACAGGGGTACACTGAAGCTTTCTTT

D gene: TRBD2
J gene: TRBJ2-7
clone size: once
V gene: TRBV19
CDR3 length: 16
CDR3 protein: CASSIDGAGGPYEQYF
CDR3 DNA: TGTGCCAGTAGTATAGATGGAGCGGGAGGGCCTTACGAGCAGTACTTC

D gene: .
J gene: TRBJ1-1
clone size: few
V gene: TRBV6-5
CDR3 length: 13
CDR3 protein: CASSITWGTEAFF
CDR3 DNA: TGTGCCAGCAGTATTACATGGGGCACTGAAGCTTTCTTT

D gene: .
J gene: TRBJ2-7
clone size: .
V gene: TRBV6-5
CDR3 length: 14
CDR3 protein: CASSYSQSSYEQYF
CDR3 DNA: TGTGCCAGCAGTTACTCACAGTCTTCCTACGAGCAGTACTTC

D gene: .
J gene: TRBJ2-1
clone size: .
V gene: TRBV25-1
CDR3 length: 12
CDR3 protein: CASRLAENEQFF
CDR3 DNA: TGTGCCAGCAGACTAGCCGAAAATGAGCAGTTCTTC

D gene: .
J gene: TRBJ1-6
clone size: .
V gene: TRBV5-4
CDR3 length: 18
CDR3 protein: CASSLVWTESSYNSPLHF
CDR3 DNA: TGTGCCAGCAGCTTGGTCTGGACAGAAAGCTCCTATAATTCACCCCTCCACTTT

D gene: .
J gene: TRBJ2-7
clone size: .
V gene: TRBV27
CDR3 length: 10
CDR3 protein: CASGEYEQYF
CDR3 DNA: TGTGCCAGCGGAGAATACGAGCAGTACTTC

D gene: TRBD2
J gene: TRBJ2-7
clone size: .
V gene: TRBV10-3
CDR3 length: 16
CDR3 protein: CAISESGERGTYEQYF
CDR3 DNA: TGTGCCATCAGTGAGTCGGGCGAGCGGGGAACCTACGAGCAGTACTTC

D gene: TRBD2
J gene: TRBJ2-5
clone size: .
V gene: TRBV11-2
CDR3 length: 15
CDR3 protein: CASSPGGTFQETQYF
CDR3 DNA: TGTGCCAGCAGCCCGGGGGGGACGTTCCAAGAGACCCAGTACTTC

D gene: TRBD1
J gene: TRBJ1-1
clone size: .
V gene: TRBV6-1
CDR3 length: 11
CDR3 protein: CASRGQAEAFF
CDR3 DNA: TGTGCCAGCAGGGGACAGGCTGAAGCTTTCTTT

D gene: .
J gene: TRBJ2-7
clone size: .
V gene: TRBV4-3
CDR3 length: 14
CDR3 protein: CASSQEQGPYEQYF
CDR3 DNA: TGCGCCAGCAGCCAAGAACAGGGACCCTACGAGCAGTACTTC

D gene: .
J gene: TRBJ1-2
clone size: .
V gene: TRBV11-2
CDR3 length: 13
CDR3 protein: CASSLLSNYGYTF
CDR3 DNA: TGTGCCAGCAGCTTATTATCTAACTATGGCTACACCTTC

D gene: .
J gene: TRBJ1-5
clone size: few
V gene: TRBV18
CDR3 length: 16
CDR3 protein: CASSNLGPGTDQPQHF
CDR3 DNA: TGTGCCAGCTCAAACCTTGGTCCAGGAACGGATCAGCCCCAGCATTTT

D gene: .
J gene: TRBJ1-1
clone size: few
V gene: TRBV30
CDR3 length: 12
CDR3 protein: CAWISGSLGAFF
CDR3 DNA: TGTGCCTGGATTTCCGGGTCCCTTGGGGCTTTCTTT

D gene: TRBD2
J gene: TRBJ2-1
clone size: .
V gene: TRBV5-6
CDR3 length: 16
CDR3 protein: CASRPLAGGSYNEQFF
CDR3 DNA: TGTGCCAGCAGACCTCTAGCGGGAGGCTCCTACAATGAGCAGTTCTTC

D gene: .
J gene: TRBJ1-5
clone size: .
V gene: TRBV19
CDR3 length: 15
CDR3 protein: CASSIAGWGGQPQHF
CDR3 DNA: TGTGCCAGTAGTATAGCTGGGTGGGGCGGTCAGCCCCAGCATTTT

D gene: .
J gene: TRBJ1-6
clone size: .
V gene: TRBV6-1
CDR3 length: 15
CDR3 protein: CASSKDKGNNSPLHF
CDR3 DNA: TGTGCCAGCAGTAAAGACAAAGGGAATAATTCACCCCTCCACTTT

D gene: TRBD1
J gene: TRBJ2-7
clone size: .
V gene: TRBV2
CDR3 length: 14
CDR3 protein: CAARQGFYSYEQYF
CDR3 DNA: TGTGCCGCTAGACAGGGATTTTACTCCTACGAGCAGTACTTC

D gene: TRBD1
J gene: TRBJ1-1
clone size: few
V gene: TRBV30
CDR3 length: 12
CDR3 protein: CAWTGQALEAFF
CDR3 DNA: TGTGCCTGGACTGGACAGGCCCTTGAAGCTTTCTTT

D gene: TRBD2
J gene: TRBJ2-1
clone size: .
V gene: TRBV5-1
CDR3 length: 18
CDR3 protein: CASSYFGTSGTLPLEQFF
CDR3 DNA: TGCGCCAGCAGCTACTTCGGGACTAGCGGGACCCTTCCCCTCGAGCAGTTCTTC

D gene: TRBD2
J gene: TRBJ2-1
clone size: .
V gene: TRBV19
CDR3 length: 13
CDR3 protein: CASRGSGKNEQFF
CDR3 DNA: TGTGCCAGTAGGGGTAGCGGGAAAAATGAGCAGTTCTTC

D gene: .
J gene: TRBJ2-1
clone size: .
V gene: TRBV7-2
CDR3 length: 15
CDR3 protein: CASSLMGGITDEQFF
CDR3 DNA: TGTGCCAGCAGCTTAATGGGGGGAATCACAGATGAGCAGTTCTTC

D gene: TRBD1
J gene: TRBJ1-2
clone size: once
V gene: TRBV4-3
CDR3 length: 16
CDR3 protein: CASSQGLDRGHGGYTF
CDR3 DNA: TGCGCCAGCAGCCAAGGACTAGACAGGGGGCACGGTGGCTACACCTTC

D gene: TRBD1
J gene: TRBJ1-1
clone size: few
V gene: TRBV5-1
CDR3 length: 13
CDR3 protein: CASSSGTGTEAFF
CDR3 DNA: TGCGCCAGCAGCTCGGGGACAGGCACTGAAGCTTTCTTT

D gene: .
J gene: TRBJ2-7
clone size: .
V gene: TRBV28
CDR3 length: 14
CDR3 protein: CASSLGQPSYEQYF
CDR3 DNA: TGTGCCAGCAGTTTAGGACAACCCTCCTACGAGCAGTACTTC

D gene: TRBD1
J gene: TRBJ1-1
clone size: .
V gene: TRBV19
CDR3 length: 18
CDR3 protein: CASSIPFGTGAGNTEAFF
CDR3 DNA: TGTGCCAGTAGTATCCCTTTCGGGACAGGGGCTGGGAACACTGAAGCTTTCTTT

D gene: TRBD1
J gene: TRBJ1-1
clone size: few
V gene: TRBV9
CDR3 length: 14
CDR3 protein: CASSVTGNFAEAFF
CDR3 DNA: TGTGCCAGCAGCGTGACAGGGAATTTCGCTGAAGCTTTCTTT

D gene: .
J gene: TRBJ2-2
clone size: .
V gene: TRBV19
CDR3 length: 15
CDR3 protein: CASRFRKGQTGELFF
CDR3 DNA: TGTGCCAGTAGGTTTAGGAAGGGGCAGACCGGGGAGCTGTTTTTT

D gene: .
J gene: TRBJ2-3
clone size: once
V gene: TRBV7-9
CDR3 length: 17
CDR3 protein: CASSLVAKRPSTDTQYF
CDR3 DNA: TGTGCCAGCAGCTTAGTGGCTAAGCGGCCTAGCACAGATACGCAGTATTTT

D gene: .
J gene: TRBJ2-2
clone size: .
V gene: TRBV15
CDR3 length: 18
CDR3 protein: CATSRVHAGGANTGELFF
CDR3 DNA: TGTGCCACCAGCAGAGTTCACGCAGGAGGGGCAAACACCGGGGAGCTGTTTTTT

D gene: .
J gene: TRBJ1-5
clone size: .
V gene: TRBV4-3
CDR3 length: 15
CDR3 protein: CASSQEWARNQPQHF
CDR3 DNA: TGCGCCAGCAGCCAAGAATGGGCACGAAATCAGCCCCAGCATTTT

D gene: .
J gene: TRBJ2-5
clone size: .
V gene: TRBV19
CDR3 length: 17
CDR3 protein: CASSIGGLRQGKETQYF
CDR3 DNA: TGTGCCAGTAGTATAGGAGGCCTTCGGCAGGGTAAAGAGACCCAGTACTTC

D gene: .
J gene: TRBJ2-5
clone size: few
V gene: TRBV11-1
CDR3 length: 13
CDR3 protein: CASSFSLQETQYF
CDR3 DNA: TGTGCCAGCAGCTTTTCACTGCAAGAGACCCAGTACTTC

D gene: .
J gene: TRBJ1-2
clone size: .
V gene: TRBV6-6
CDR3 length: 15
CDR3 protein: CASSPRPTVRYGYTF
CDR3 DNA: TGTGCCAGCAGCCCACGGCCCACGGTGCGCTATGGCTACACCTTC

D gene: TRBD1
J gene: TRBJ2-7
clone size: .
V gene: TRBV19
CDR3 length: 15
CDR3 protein: CASSLRQGAIYEQYF
CDR3 DNA: TGTGCCAGTAGTCTACGCCAGGGGGCTATCTACGAGCAGTACTTC